Sequencing of this T cell receptor beta chain was carried out in a study of blood T cells in healthy people across ages. Regarding the study as a whole: Diversity was higher, and naive CD4+ cells more numerous, in long-lived donors than in aged donors. Older age coincided with a roughly linear decline in TCR beta diversity per million T cells.

Only a few counts were recorded for this clonotype. The antigen remains unidentified. Primers used in a second PCR of about 6 to 12 cycles were a sample-barcoded 5' primer and a J-beta primer mix. TCRdb reprocessed the 5' RACE reads with MiXCR, giving one entry per CDR3 protein. The repertoire includes around 1,800,000 distinct CDR3 sequences, 39% of them detected once, and 23% sits in the top ten. The CDR3 extends over 12 amino acids. Trimming shortened V by 5 bases and J by 5 bases, and 12 bases separated the two germline ends. The germline CDR1 and CDR2 sequences are DFQATT and SNEGSKA (reference sequence).

The sequencing input was blood. J is TRBJ2-5 and V is TRBV20-1; TRBD1 might be the D (5 bases). The sequence came from a human donor in good health. CDR3: CSAGALGETQYF. Written as DNA, the CDR3 is TGCAGTGCTGGGGCACTGGGGGAGACCCAGTACTTC.